The present T cell receptor beta chain was sequenced within a study of cytomegalovirus exposure and HLA in healthy donors. Germline V gene data show CDR1 as LGHNA and CDR2 as YSLEER. The CDR3 has 17 residues. Trimming shortened V by 0 bases and J by 5 bases, and 19 bases separated the two germline ends. Vbeta (60) and Jbeta (13) primers were used in the PCR. Libraries were prepared by immunoSEQ multiplex PCR; TCRdb keeps only in-frame clonotypes and omits some of them. In total, the table holds 150,000 to 200,000 clones. This receptor was obtained from a boy younger than 18 in good health and CMV-seronegative. The source material was PBMCs. The V call is TRBV4-3, the J call TRBJ1-2, with D hard to call. The CDR3 is CASSQEMGNTPGYGYTF. For the CDR3, the DNA is TGCGCCAGCAGCCAAGAGATGGGTAATACACCGGGATATGGCTACACCTTC.